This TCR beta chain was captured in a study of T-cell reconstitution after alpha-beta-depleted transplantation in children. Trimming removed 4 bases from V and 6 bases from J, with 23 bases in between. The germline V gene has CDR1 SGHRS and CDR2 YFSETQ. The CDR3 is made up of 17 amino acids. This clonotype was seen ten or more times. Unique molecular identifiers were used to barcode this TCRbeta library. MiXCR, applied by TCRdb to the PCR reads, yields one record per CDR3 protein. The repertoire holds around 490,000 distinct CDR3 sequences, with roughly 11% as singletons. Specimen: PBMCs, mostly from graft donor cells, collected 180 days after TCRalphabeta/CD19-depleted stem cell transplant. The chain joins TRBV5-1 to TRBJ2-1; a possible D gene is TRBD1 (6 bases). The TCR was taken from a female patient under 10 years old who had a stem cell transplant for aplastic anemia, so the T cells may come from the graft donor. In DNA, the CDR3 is TGCGCCAGCAGCCCATCTAGCAGGGGCTCTTGGAGCAATGAGCAGTTCTTC. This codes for CASSPSSRGSWSNEQFF.